A single sample is the source of the 11 T cell receptor beta chains below, sequenced in a study of Graves' ophthalmopathy and Graves' hyperthyroidism. RNA served as the template for amplifying TCR beta CDR3 regions. The authors performed first-round RT-PCR with HTBI primers and then a second-round multiplex PCR. TCRdb reanalysed the multiplex PCR reads using MiXCR and keeps one entry per CDR3 protein. The sample carries around 590,000 distinct CDR3 sequences, 39% recorded once. The sample was peripheral blood or thyroid tissue (not recorded which). These receptor sequences come from an adult man with Graves' hyperthyroidism.

The CDR3 sequence is CARLGAGELFF. The CDR3 nucleotides are TGTGCTAGATTGGGGGCCGGGGAGCTGTTTTTT. The rearrangement joins TRBV15 to TRBJ2-2, with D perhaps matching TRBD1 or TRBD2 (5 bases each). The CDR3 spans 11 residues. Germline CDR1 reads LNHNV; CDR2 reads YYDKDF (reference sequence).

In regard to this clonotype: A much more abundant neighbour one base away suggests this may be a read error. Without the conserved terminal phenylalanine or tryptophan, this CDR3 likely stems from a read error. The chain has TRBV19 and TRBJ2-7, with D perhaps TRBD1 (6 bases). Germline lookup yields CDR1 LNHDA and CDR2 SQIVND (reference sequence). V lost 2 bases and J 2 bases, leaving 13 bases between the germline ends. The CDR3 totals 15 residues. The CDR3 nucleotides read TGTGCCAGTAGTATATCTCCGACAGGCGCCTACGAGCAGTACTCC. This codes for CASSISPTGAYEQYS.

A remark on this clonotype: Without the conserved terminal phenylalanine or tryptophan, this CDR3 likely stems from a read error. The V gene is TRBV20-1, the J gene TRBJ2-2; D possibly corresponds to TRBD1 (5 bases). The length of the CDR3 is 13 residues. The germline V gene encodes CDR1 DFQATT and CDR2 SNEGSKA (reference sequence). Trimming removed 4 bases at V and 6 bases at J, with 12 bases between. CDR3 loop: CSATPAGPGELFV. As DNA, the CDR3 is TGCAGTGCTACCCCAGCAGGGCCCGGGGAGCTGTTTGTT.

This clonotype was seen only a few times. The rearrangement joins TRBV20-1 to TRBJ2-7; weak D call: TRBD2 (6 bases). Trimming stripped 0 bases from V and 1 base from J, with 13 bases between. The germline V gene encodes CDR1 DFQATT and CDR2 SNEGSKA (reference sequence). The length of the CDR3 is 15 residues. CDR3 sequence reads: CSARDFLAPSYEQYF. The CDR3, as DNA: TGCAGTGCTAGAGATTTTCTAGCGCCTTCCTACGAGCAGTACTTC.

This clonotype was recorded at least ten times. V is TRBV6-1 and J is TRBJ2-7; D may be TRBD2 (5 bases). Germline V gene data show CDR1 as MNHNS and CDR2 as SASEGT. CDR3 length: 14 residues. Trimming left V 5 bases short and J 0 bases short, with 11 bases between. DNA for the CDR3: TGTGCCAGCAGTCAGGACGGGAACTCCTACGAGCAGTACTTC. Translating gives CASSQDGNSYEQYF.

This clonotype occurred a few times. The chain combines TRBV28 with TRBJ1-1, with 7 bases lining up with TRBD1. Germline CDR1 reads MDHEN; CDR2 reads SYDVKM. Losses at the gene ends were 5 bases for V and 0 bases for J; bases not matched to a gene: 9. This CDR3 comprises 16 residues. The CDR3 protein is CASSPRQGNMNTEAFF. CDR3 in DNA: TGTGCCAGCAGTCCCAGACAGGGAAACATGAACACTGAAGCTTTCTTT. The full variable domain, with the rest looked up from reference TRBV28 and TRBJ1-1, is DVKVTQSSRYLVKRTGEKVFLECVQDMDHENMFWYRQDPGLGLRLIYFSYDVKMKEKGDIPEGYSVSREKKERFSLILESASTNQTSMYLCASSPRQGNMNTEAFFGQGTRLTVV.

This clonotype was observed many times. The V gene is TRBV12-3 or TRBV12-4, the J gene TRBJ1-2; perhaps TRBD1 as D (5 bases). The V and J ends lost 5 bases and 3 bases respectively, with 13 bases between them. The CDR3 totals 14 residues. DNA of the CDR3: TGTGCCAGCAGTCCCGCTGGGGGGTACTATGGCTACACCTTC. Its translation is CASSPAGGYYGYTF.

The CDR3 reads CSATPSGRRNNEQFF. Written as DNA, the CDR3 is TGCAGTGCTACCCCCAGCGGGAGGAGGAACAATGAGCAGTTCTTC. J is TRBJ2-1 and V is TRBV20-1, with 9 positions matching TRBD2. The CDR3 runs 15 residues. CDR1 and CDR2 (germline): DFQATT, SNEGSKA (reference sequence). J gave up 5 bases and V 4 bases, and 9 bases lay outside the gene matches.

With respect to this clonotype: At one boundary the junction diverges from the germline segment, which might be a read error. The chain is built from TRBV5-1 and TRBJ2-7; 9 nucleotides agree with TRBD1. Germline CDR1 is SGHRS and CDR2 is YFSETQ. This CDR3 is built from 13 residues. CDR3 coding DNA: TGTGCCAGCAATCCGGGACAGGGTTATGAGCGGTACTTC. Amino acid sequence: CASNPGQGYERYF.

This clonotype has a handful of counts. In DNA form, the CDR3 reads TGTGCCAGCAGGACGGGACAGTTTAGCAATCAGCCCCAGCATTTT. Protein: CASRTGQFSNQPQHF. This sequence joins TRBV28 and TRBJ1-5; 7 bases are a match to TRBD1. CDR3 length: 15 residues. V dropped 6 bases and J dropped 0; count of bases not matched to a gene: 5. Per the germline V gene, CDR1 is MDHEN and CDR2 is SYDVKM.

The chain has TRBV12-3 or TRBV12-4 and TRBJ1-2; D might be TRBD1 (6 bases). V gave up 3 bases and J gave up 7 bases, with 12 bases separating them. The CDR3 has 13 residues. Written as DNA, the CDR3 is TGTGCCAGCAGTTTTCCGGGGGGCATTGGCTACACCTTC. This translates into CASSFPGGIGYTF.